This T cell receptor (beta chain) was recorded in a study of cytomegalovirus exposure and HLA in healthy donors. Generated by immunoSEQ multiplex PCR, the TCRdb table keeps only in-frame clones and is missing some. Of 100,000 to 150,000 clones listed, approximately 92% were seen once; the top ten hold approximately 1%. About this clone: The antigen remains unidentified.

Study results and limitations: In vitro experiments confirmed that three CMV-associated chains were specific for CMV antigens. High sensitivity and specificity were reportedly achieved when the classifier diagnosed cytomegalovirus status. A list of approximately 160 TCR beta chains associated with cytomegalovirus was given.

The specimen sequenced was PBMCs. The receptor was isolated from a woman aged 18-30 years in good health and CMV-seronegative.

CDR3 sequence reads: CASSSTGQGTEAFF. The CDR3 DNA is TGTGCCAGCAGCTCAACAGGGCAGGGGACTGAAGCTTTCTTT. The chain joins TRBV7-2 to TRBJ1-1, with a possible D match to TRBD1 (6 bases). Looked up from germline, CDR1 is SGHTA and CDR2 is FQGNSA. The CDR3 loop spans 14 amino acids. The germline V and J ends were trimmed by 4 bases and 5 bases, with 14 bases remaining between them.